The sequence of this TCR beta chain was determined in a study of blood T cells in healthy people across ages. Looked up from germline, CDR1 is DFQATT and CDR2 is SNEGSKA (reference sequence). The ends were cut back, 0 bases at V and 6 bases at J, with 11 bases in the middle. CDR3 length equals 13 residues. A second PCR, run for about 6 to 11 cycles, used a sample-barcoded 5' primer plus a J-beta primer mix. TCRdb processed the 5' RACE reads anew with MiXCR; each CDR3 protein has one entry. The repertoire holds 950,000 to 1,200,000 distinct CDR3 sequences, roughly two fifths seen once, with approximately 14% in the top ten.

This TCR was recovered from a man younger than 30 in good health. The gene calls are TRBV20-1 and TRBJ1-2; TRBD1 is a possible D gene (6 bases). Specimen: blood. The CDR3 reads CSARDAQGNGYTF. The CDR3 DNA is TGCAGTGCTAGAGATGCACAGGGTAATGGCTACACCTTC.